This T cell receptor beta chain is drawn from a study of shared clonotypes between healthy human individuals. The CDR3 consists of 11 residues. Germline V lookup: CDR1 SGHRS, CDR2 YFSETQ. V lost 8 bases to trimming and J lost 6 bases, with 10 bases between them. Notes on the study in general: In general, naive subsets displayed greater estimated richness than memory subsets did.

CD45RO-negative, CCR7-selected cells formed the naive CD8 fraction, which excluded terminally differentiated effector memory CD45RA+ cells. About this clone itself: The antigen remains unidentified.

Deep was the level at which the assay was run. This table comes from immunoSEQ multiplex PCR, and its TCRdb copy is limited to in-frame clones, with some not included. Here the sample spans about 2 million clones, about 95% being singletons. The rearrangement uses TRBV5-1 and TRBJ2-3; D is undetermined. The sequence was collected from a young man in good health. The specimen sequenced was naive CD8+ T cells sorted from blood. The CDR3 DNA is TGCGCCAGTAGCAAAGGTGATACGCAGTATTTT. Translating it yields CASSKGDTQYF.